The rows below give T cell receptor beta chains drawn from one sample of a study of T cell responses to AZD1222 COVID-19 vaccine. Libraries were prepared by immunoSEQ multiplex PCR; TCRdb keeps only in-frame clonotypes and omits some of them. The table records about 81,000 clones, approximately 83% of them present only once. The material was peripheral blood, obtained 28 days after the second AZD1222 dose. Every receptor here comes from an adult who received the AZD1222 COVID-19 vaccine. CDR3s include the opening cysteine and the closing phenylalanine or tryptophan. A D gene is named only where the DNA matches it firmly. Clone size is not always given. Where it is, it says once, few, many or a class for expanded clones.

DNA	CDR3	size	V	J	D
TGTGCCAGAATAACGGGGCCCCCAGATACGCAGTATTTT	CARITGPPDTQYF	-	TRBV7-3	TRBJ2-3	-
TGTGCCAGCAGTGGGACTAGTGCTGGGGCCAACGTCCTGACTTTC	CASSGTSAGANVLTF	-	TRBV2	TRBJ2-6	TRBD2
TGTGCCAGCAGCCTAACAGGGGGCGTACGTGAAAAACTGTTTTTT	CASSLTGGVREKLFF	-	TRBV3-1/TRBV3-2	TRBJ1-4	TRBD1
TGCGCCAGCAGGGAAGCTTTCTTT	CASREAFF	-	TRBV10-1	TRBJ1-1	-
TGTGCCAGCAGAGGCAGATCCTACGAGCAGTACTTC	CASRGRSYEQYF	-	TRBV28	TRBJ2-7	-
TGTGCCAGCAGTTTTTCAAGTTCACCCCTCCACTTT	CASSFSSSPLHF	-	TRBV12-3/TRBV12-4	TRBJ1-6	-
TGTGCCAGCAGCCAATGGGCAGAAGTCACCGGGGAGCTGTTTTTT	CASSQWAEVTGELFF	-	TRBV16	TRBJ2-2	-
TGTGCCAGCGAAGCGGGGACCCTTTCCAATGAGCAGTTCTTC	CASEAGTLSNEQFF	few	TRBV6-5	TRBJ2-1	TRBD2
TGTGCCAGTAGCCCACAGGGATGGTTCAACGAGCAGTACTTC	CASSPQGWFNEQYF	-	TRBV19	TRBJ2-7	-
TGTGCCAGCAGCGTAGAAGGTGGTGAAAAACTGTTTTTT	CASSVEGGEKLFF	few	TRBV9	TRBJ1-4	-
TGTGCCAGCAGCTTAGGGGGGGACTATGGCTACACCTTC	CASSLGGDYGYTF	-	TRBV7-9	TRBJ1-2	-
TGTGCCAGCAGTTTATCAGCGGGGGTCCAGCCCCAGCATTTT	CASSLSAGVQPQHF	medium-sized	TRBV27	TRBJ1-5	-
TGTGCCAGCAGTCCACGACACATGAACACTGAAGCTTTCTTT	CASSPRHMNTEAFF	few	TRBV28	TRBJ1-1	-
TGCGCCAGCAGCAGGACTAGCGGGGGCCAAGAGACCCAGTACTTC	CASSRTSGGQETQYF	few	TRBV5-1	TRBJ2-5	TRBD2
TGTGCCAGTGAAAGACTAGCGGGAGGGAGCTCCTACAATGAGCAGTTCTTC	CASERLAGGSSYNEQFF	once	TRBV19	TRBJ2-1	TRBD2